A single T cell receptor beta chain is shown here with its context. The V gene's germline CDR1 is SGHTA and CDR2 FQGTGA. The CDR3 runs to 15 residues. V shed 2 bases, J shed 7 bases, and the junction held 4 bases outside the gene matches. The data originate from a study of cytomegalovirus exposure and HLA in healthy donors. The PCR employed 60 Vbeta primers together with 13 Jbeta primers. The repertoire was sequenced with immunoSEQ multiplex PCR; TCRdb's copy has only in-frame clones and lacks some. This table holds roughly 150,000 clones, around 84% found once. The chain uses TRBV7-3 and TRBJ2-2; 10 bases align to TRBD2. Sequencing was carried out using PBMCs. The clonotype was recovered from a man under 40 in good health and CMV-seropositive. CDR3 loop: CASSLASGSNGELFF. CDR3 nucleotides: TGTGCCAGCAGCTTAGCTAGCGGGAGTAACGGGGAGCTGTTTTTT. Full variable domain (rest looked up from reference TRBV7-3 and TRBJ2-2): GAGVSQTPSNKVTEKGKYVELRCDPISGHTALYWYRQSLGQGPEFLIYFQGTGAADDSGLPNDRFFAVRPEGSVSTLKIQRTERGDSAVYLCASSLASGSNGELFFGEGSRLTVL.